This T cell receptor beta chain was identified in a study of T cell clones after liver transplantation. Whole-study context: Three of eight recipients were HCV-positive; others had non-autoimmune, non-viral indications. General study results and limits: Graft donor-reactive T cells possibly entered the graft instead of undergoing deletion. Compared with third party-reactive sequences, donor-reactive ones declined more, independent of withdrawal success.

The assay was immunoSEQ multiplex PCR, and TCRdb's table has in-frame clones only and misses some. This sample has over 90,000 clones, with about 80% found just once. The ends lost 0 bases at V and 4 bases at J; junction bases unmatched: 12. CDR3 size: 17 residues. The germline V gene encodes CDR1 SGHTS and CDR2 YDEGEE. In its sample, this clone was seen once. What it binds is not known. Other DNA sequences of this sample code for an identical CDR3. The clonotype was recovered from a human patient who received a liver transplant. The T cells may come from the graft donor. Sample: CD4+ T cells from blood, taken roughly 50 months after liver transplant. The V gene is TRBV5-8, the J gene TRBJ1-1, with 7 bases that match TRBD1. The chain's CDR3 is CASSLDRGGGLSTEAFF. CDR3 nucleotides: TGTGCCAGCAGCTTGGATCGAGGGGGCGGTTTGAGCACTGAAGCTTTCTTT. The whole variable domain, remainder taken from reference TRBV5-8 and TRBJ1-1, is EAGVTQSPTHLIKTRGQQATLRCSPISGHTSVYWYQQALGLGLQFLLWYDEGEERNRGNFPPRFSGRQFPNYSSELNVNALELEDSALYLCASSLDRGGGLSTEAFFGQGTRLTVV.